Below are 4 T cell receptor beta chains sequenced from a single sample in a study of T cell repertoires in cytomegalovirus infection. TCRdb called the reads again in MiXCR, with one record for every CDR3 protein. The sample includes about 830,000 distinct CDR3 sequences, around a third seen only once; the top ten take approximately 13%. These receptors have no identified antigens. The sample was cultured CD8+ T cells from PBMCs, taken from culture after CMV antigen stimulation. These receptors were collected from a human donor in good health (CMV status not recorded). Some clones in this sample may be carry-over from other donors' samples.

Concerning this clonotype itself: One end of the junction varies from germline; a read error may be responsible. The chain couples TRBV11-3 to TRBJ2-3, with 9 bases identical to TRBD2. Germline assignment: CDR1 SGHNT and CDR2 YENEEA. The CDR3 is 15 residues long. CDR3 loop: CASSASGELTYTQYF. CDR3 bases: TGTGCCAGCAGCGCTAGCGGGGAACTCACATATACGCAGTATTTT.

The chain employs TRBV28 and TRBJ2-3, with D possibly matching TRBD1 (6 bases). The CDR3 has 16 residues. Germline values: CDR1 MDHEN, CDR2 SYDVKM. The germline V and J ends were trimmed by 7 bases and 1 base, with 18 bases remaining between them. The CDR3 loop is CASTDAQAGGTDTQYF. The CDR3 DNA is TGTGCCAGCACCGACGCGCAGGCAGGGGGCACAGATACGCAGTATTTT.

This clonotype was observed a handful of times. The chain carries TRBV6-2 or TRBV6-3 and TRBJ2-2, with a tentative D call TRBD1 (5 bases). The V end was cut by 6 bases, the J end by 0 bases, with 20 bases between. In germline, CDR1 is MNHEY, CDR2 SVGEGT. The CDR3 extends over 18 amino acids. The CDR3 reads CASSLEGYRNANTGELFF. The CDR3 bases are TGTGCCAGCAGCCTAGAAGGGTACAGGAACGCGAACACCGGGGAGCTGTTTTTT.

This clonotype was counted a few times. V is TRBV6-1 and J is TRBJ2-7; TRBD2 is a possible D gene (5 bases). Germline loops: CDR1 MNHNS, CDR2 SASEGT. The CDR3 loop spans 15 amino acids. V gave up 8 bases and J gave up 2 bases, with 19 bases separating them. In DNA form, the CDR3 reads TGTGCCAGCGGGAGTACTAGTTTAGCCGCCTACGAGCAGTACTTC. This translates into CASGSTSLAAYEQYF.